The rows below give T cell receptor beta chains drawn from one sample of a study of T cells in Graves' hyperthyroidism and ophthalmopathy. TCRdb re-called the multiplex PCR reads with MiXCR, one entry per CDR3 protein. The data show some 270,000 distinct CDR3 sequences, roughly 13% seen once. The sequenced sample was blood. The receptors stem from a woman aged 40 to 55 with Graves' hyperthyroidism. Both conserved end residues are part of each CDR3. D genes are given only for firm matches. The size entry is marked missing in some rows and otherwise reads once, few, many or a size class.

J gene,D gene,V gene,clone size,CDR3 protein,CDR3 DNA
TRBJ1-2,NA,TRBV24-1,many,CATSDLGQNYGYTF,TGTGCCACCAGTGATTTGGGACAGAACTATGGCTACACCTTC
TRBJ2-1,TRBD2,TRBV5-5,once,CASSPMTAGGEQFF,TGTGCCAGCAGCCCCATGACAGCGGGAGGTGAGCAGTTCTTC
TRBJ2-7,NA,TRBV7-9,many,CASSLVGIYEQYF,TGTGCCAGCAGCTTAGTTGGAATCTACGAGCAGTACTTC
TRBJ1-1,NA,TRBV28,many,CASSFGFNTEAFF,TGTGCCAGCAGTTTCGGGTTTAACACTGAAGCTTTCTTT
TRBJ2-3,TRBD2,TRBV5-1,many,CASSGTSTDTQYF,TGCGCCAGTAGCGGGACGAGCACAGATACGCAGTATTTT
TRBJ1-2,TRBD1,TRBV18,few,CASSQGQHIHYGYTF,TGTGCCAGCTCACAGGGACAGCATATCCACTATGGCTACACCTTC
TRBJ1-5,NA,TRBV24-1,many,CATSDAGQGPNQPQHF,TGTGCCACCAGTGATGCAGGCCAAGGCCCGAATCAGCCCCAGCATTTT
TRBJ2-1,NA,TRBV5-1,many,CASSLTNSLAYNEQFF,TGCGCCAGCAGCTTGACGAACAGTTTGGCTTACAATGAGCAGTTCTTC
TRBJ2-6,NA,TRBV5-1,many,CASSLFSERSSGANVLTF,TGCGCCAGCAGCTTGTTTTCTGAGAGGAGCTCTGGGGCCAACGTCCTGACTTTC
TRBJ2-1,NA,TRBV2,many,CASSRARTALNNEQFF,TGTGCCAGCAGTCGGGCTCGGACAGCCCTCAACAATGAGCAGTTCTTC
TRBJ1-1,NA,TRBV7-3,many,CASSHGPYTEAFF,TGTGCCAGCAGCCACGGGCCATACACTGAAGCTTTCTTT
TRBJ1-1,NA,TRBV20-1,many,CSASGRRDTEAFF,TGCAGTGCTAGCGGGCGGCGGGACACTGAAGCTTTCTTT
TRBJ2-4,NA,TRBV7-2,NA,CASSLRVAQNIQYF,TGTGCCAGCAGCTTGAGGGTAGCGCAAAACATTCAGTACTTC
TRBJ1-1,NA,TRBV12-3/TRBV12-4,many,CASRSLRGRGTEAFF,TGTGCCAGCAGATCCTTACGGGGGCGCGGTACTGAAGCTTTCTTT
TRBJ2-7,TRBD1,TRBV3-1,many,CASSSDRTSYEQYF,TGTGCCAGCAGTTCGGACAGGACCTCCTACGAGCAGTACTTC
TRBJ2-1,NA,TRBV29-1,many,CSVVGGKESYNEQFF,TGCAGCGTTGTTGGGGGTAAGGAGTCCTACAATGAGCAGTTCTTC
TRBJ2-5,TRBD1,TRBV27,many,CASSLRGLETQYF,TGTGCCAGCAGTCTGAGGGGGCTAGAGACCCAGTACTTC
TRBJ2-3,TRBD2,TRBV4-1,NA,CASSQLGLASDTQYF,TGCGCCAGCAGCCAACTGGGACTAGCATCAGATACGCAGTATTTT
TRBJ2-7,TRBD1,TRBV27,many,CASSLSGQGRVEQYF,TGTGCCAGCAGTTTATCGGGACAGGGGCGAGTCGAGCAGTACTTC
TRBJ1-1,NA,TRBV3-1,many,CASSQDAGQLNTEAFF,TGTGCCAGCAGCCAAGATGCTGGGCAGTTGAACACTGAAGCTTTCTTT
TRBJ1-2,NA,TRBV20-1,many,CSASGGGYTF,TGCAGTGCTAGCGGGGGCGGCTACACCTTC
TRBJ1-1,NA,TRBV12-3/TRBV12-4,many,CASSLSGITEAFF,TGTGCCAGCAGTTTATCTGGGATCACTGAAGCTTTCTTT
TRBJ1-5,NA,TRBV12-3/TRBV12-4,many,CASSFRGGRFNQPQHF,TGTGCCAGCAGTTTCCGAGGGGGACGTTTCAATCAGCCCCAGCATTTT
TRBJ1-2,NA,TRBV4-2,few,CASSQDMLQRDGYTF,TGTGCCAGCAGCCAAGATATGCTCCAGCGAGATGGCTACACCTTC
TRBJ2-5,NA,TRBV12-3/TRBV12-4,many,CASSPGVDRETQYF,TGTGCCAGCAGCCCAGGGGTAGATCGAGAGACCCAGTACTTC
TRBJ1-4,TRBD1,TRBV15,many,CATSNSGTGDEKLFF,TGTGCCACCAGTAACTCCGGGACAGGGGACGAAAAACTGTTTTTT
TRBJ1-6,NA,TRBV6-1,NA,CASSAQGNSPLHF,TGTGCCAGCAGTGCTCAGGGGAATTCACCCCTCCACTTT
TRBJ1-5,NA,TRBV20-1,many,CSATGVGSNQPQHF,TGCAGTGCCACAGGCGTTGGGAGCAATCAGCCCCAGCATTTT
TRBJ2-7,NA,TRBV7-2,many,CASRSKGLTYEQYF,TGTGCCAGCAGGTCAAAGGGACTCACCTACGAGCAGTACTTC
TRBJ1-2,TRBD1,TRBV7-9,many,CASSFGTGQGRKGYTF,TGTGCCAGCAGCTTTGGAACGGGACAGGGACGAAAAGGCTACACCTTC
TRBJ2-2,NA,TRBV6-2/TRBV6-3,many,CASASGATGELFF,TGTGCCAGCGCCAGCGGAGCAACCGGGGAGCTGTTTTTT
TRBJ1-5,TRBD1,TRBV7-9,NA,CASRADRDYNQPQHF,TGTGCCAGCAGGGCGGACAGGGACTACAATCAGCCCCAGCATTTT
TRBJ1-3,TRBD1,TRBV28,many,CASSVNRGRGNTIYF,TGTGCCAGCAGTGTTAACAGGGGGCGAGGAAACACCATATATTTT
TRBJ1-6,NA,TRBV5-1,few,CASSLVVPGDNSPLHF,TGCGCCAGCAGCTTGGTTGTTCCAGGGGATAATTCACCCCTCCACTTT
TRBJ2-5,TRBD2,TRBV29-1,many,CSAVTSGSQTQYF,TGCAGCGCAGTTACTAGCGGGAGTCAGACCCAGTACTTC
TRBJ2-7,NA,TRBV15,few,CATGQDYVEQYF,TGTGCCACGGGCCAGGACTATGTTGAGCAGTACTTC
TRBJ1-5,NA,TRBV6-1,many,CASRTYQQNQPQHF,TGTGCCAGCAGGACCTACCAGCAAAATCAGCCCCAGCATTTT
TRBJ2-5,TRBD2,TRBV28,many,CASGRGGYQETQYF,TGTGCCAGCGGGAGGGGAGGGTACCAAGAGACCCAGTACTTC
TRBJ1-2,TRBD1,TRBV9,few,CASSPTGAPNYGYTF,TGTGCCAGCAGCCCTACAGGGGCCCCTAACTATGGCTACACCTTC
TRBJ2-3,TRBD2,TRBV12-3/TRBV12-4,many,CASSGPGLTQYF,TGTGCCAGCAGTGGGCCGGGACTAACGCAGTATTTT
TRBJ2-7,NA,TRBV11-2,many,CASSLAGSYEQYF,TGTGCCAGCAGCCTCGCGGGCTCCTACGAGCAGTACTTC
TRBJ1-1,NA,TRBV6-1,many,CASSEKGGNTEAFF,TGTGCCAGCAGTGAAAAGGGAGGGAACACTGAAGCTTTCTTT
TRBJ1-1,NA,TRBV19,many,CASSIPGHGDAEAFF,TGTGCCAGTAGTATCCCGGGACACGGTGACGCTGAAGCTTTCTTT
TRBJ2-1,TRBD2,TRBV6-2/TRBV6-3,NA,CASRGLASGEQFF,TGTGCCAGCAGGGGACTAGCGTCCGGTGAGCAGTTCTTC
TRBJ1-3,NA,TRBV15,many,CATSRDGSAGNTIYF,TGTGCCACCAGCAGAGACGGGTCCGCGGGAAACACCATATATTTT
TRBJ1-1,TRBD1,TRBV19,NA,CASSIDRTGNTEAFF,TGTGCCAGTAGTATAGATCGGACAGGGAACACTGAAGCTTTCTTT
TRBJ2-1,TRBD1,TRBV12-3/TRBV12-4,many,CASSNRDRASYEQFF,TGTGCCAGCAGCAATCGGGACAGGGCAAGTTATGAGCAGTTCTTC
TRBJ2-5,NA,TRBV10-3,many,CAISEGSRETQYF,TGTGCCATCAGTGAAGGGAGCCGAGAGACCCAGTACTTC
TRBJ1-2,TRBD1,TRBV2,NA,CATRTGGGTPPGYGYTF,TGTGCCACCAGAACAGGGGGCGGCACTCCACCTGGCTATGGCTACACCTTC
TRBJ2-3,TRBD2,TRBV5-4,NA,CASSGSSGVTTDTQYF,TGTGCCAGCAGTGGATCTAGCGGGGTCACCACAGATACGCAGTATTTT
TRBJ2-2,NA,TRBV29-1,few,CSVKQGNTGELFF,TGCAGCGTCAAACAGGGGAACACCGGGGAGCTGTTTTTT
TRBJ2-5,TRBD1,TRBV29-1,many,CSVEVPGTGRETQYF,TGCAGCGTTGAAGTGCCTGGGACAGGCCGAGAGACCCAGTACTTC
TRBJ2-1,NA,TRBV29-1,many,CSVNLAGSYNEQFF,TGCAGCGTTAACCTAGCAGGATCCTACAATGAGCAGTTCTTC